The clone carrying this T cell receptor beta chain was seen more than once but under ten times. Its antigen is as yet unknown. The CDR3 totals 15 residues. V dropped 5 bases and J dropped 8; count of bases not matched to a gene: 10. CDR1 SGHTA and CDR2 FQGTGA come from the germline V gene. This sample is part of a study of blood T cells in healthy people across ages. Regarding the study as a whole: As age increased, TCR beta diversity per million T cells fell in a roughly linear fashion.

With a J-beta primer mix and a sample-barcoded 5' primer, a second PCR ran roughly 6 to 11 cycles. TCRdb reprocessed the 5' RACE reads via MiXCR and lists one record per CDR3 protein. The repertoire holds some 800,000 distinct CDR3 sequences, with just under 25% as singletons. Samples had at least 6.5 million PBMCs isolated from them. The sample was also linked to a second study, of T cells of mothers and their children.

This TCR derives from a boy aged 10-17 years in good health. The chain combines TRBV7-3 with TRBJ2-1, with 9 bases matching TRBD2. The specimen sequenced was blood. CDR3 sequence reads: CASSRISGRRDEQFF. As DNA, the CDR3 is TGTGCCAGCAGCCGGATTAGCGGGAGACGAGATGAGCAGTTCTTC.